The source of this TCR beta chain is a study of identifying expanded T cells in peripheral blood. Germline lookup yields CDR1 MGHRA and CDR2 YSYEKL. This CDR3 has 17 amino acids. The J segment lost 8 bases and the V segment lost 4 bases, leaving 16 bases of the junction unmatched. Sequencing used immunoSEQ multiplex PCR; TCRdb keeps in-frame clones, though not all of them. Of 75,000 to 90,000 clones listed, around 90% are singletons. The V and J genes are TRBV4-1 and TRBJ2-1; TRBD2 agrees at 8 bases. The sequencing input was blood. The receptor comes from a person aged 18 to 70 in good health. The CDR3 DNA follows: TGCGCCAGCAGCCCCCGTGGGTCTGACGGGAGGGCCTATGAGCAGTTCTTC. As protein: CASSPRGSDGRAYEQFF.